One TCR beta chain is described in this entry. The record originates from a study of cytotoxic CD8 clonotypes in ibrutinib-treated CLL. Germline CDR1 and CDR2: MDHEN and SYDVKM. Trimming took off 5 bases at V and 5 bases at J, with 15 bases between the two ends. The CDR3 extends over 14 amino acids. Profiled with immunoSEQ multiplex PCR; TCRdb holds only in-frame clones, not every one. The repertoire has about 19,000 clones, over 70% of them found once; the top ten carry about 5.8%. The V and J genes are TRBV28 and TRBJ1-2; D not certain. The clonotype comes from a human donor with chronic lymphocytic leukemia. The specimen comprised PBMCs, sampled before ibrutinib treatment. The CDR3 DNA sequence: TGTGCCAGCAGTCTCCAACAATCTCCGTATGGCTACACCTTC. The encoded protein is CASSLQQSPYGYTF.